This T cell receptor (beta chain) originates from a study of shared clonotypes between healthy human individuals. Study-wide context: Donors were a couple of women and a few men aged 18 to 49. Plates per donor: three CD4 naive, three CD4 memory, two CD8 naive, one CD8 memory. General study points: Naive subsets tended to show greater estimated richness than memory subsets.

The CDR3 runs 17 residues. Germline V gene data show CDR1 as MDHEN and CDR2 as SYDVKM. Losses at the gene ends were 3 bases for V and 3 bases for J; bases not matched to a gene: 5. The assay was immunoSEQ multiplex PCR, and TCRdb's table has in-frame clones only and misses some. The sample lists 100,000 to 130,000 clones; more than 65% were seen once. There are many counts of this clone. What it binds is unknown. Among the donors, all were Caucasian adults who lived in Nashville, Tennessee. The sequenced material came from memory CD8+ T cells sorted from blood. Subset: CD45RO+ cells pooled with CCR7-negative TemRA cells. This sequence joins TRBV28 and TRBJ2-3, with 14 nucleotides matching TRBD2. The clonotype was recovered from a woman aged 25 to 45 in good health. The CDR3: CASSFPGTSGRTDTQYF. In nucleotides, the CDR3 is TGTGCCAGCAGTTTCCCCGGGACTAGCGGGAGAACAGATACGCAGTATTTT.